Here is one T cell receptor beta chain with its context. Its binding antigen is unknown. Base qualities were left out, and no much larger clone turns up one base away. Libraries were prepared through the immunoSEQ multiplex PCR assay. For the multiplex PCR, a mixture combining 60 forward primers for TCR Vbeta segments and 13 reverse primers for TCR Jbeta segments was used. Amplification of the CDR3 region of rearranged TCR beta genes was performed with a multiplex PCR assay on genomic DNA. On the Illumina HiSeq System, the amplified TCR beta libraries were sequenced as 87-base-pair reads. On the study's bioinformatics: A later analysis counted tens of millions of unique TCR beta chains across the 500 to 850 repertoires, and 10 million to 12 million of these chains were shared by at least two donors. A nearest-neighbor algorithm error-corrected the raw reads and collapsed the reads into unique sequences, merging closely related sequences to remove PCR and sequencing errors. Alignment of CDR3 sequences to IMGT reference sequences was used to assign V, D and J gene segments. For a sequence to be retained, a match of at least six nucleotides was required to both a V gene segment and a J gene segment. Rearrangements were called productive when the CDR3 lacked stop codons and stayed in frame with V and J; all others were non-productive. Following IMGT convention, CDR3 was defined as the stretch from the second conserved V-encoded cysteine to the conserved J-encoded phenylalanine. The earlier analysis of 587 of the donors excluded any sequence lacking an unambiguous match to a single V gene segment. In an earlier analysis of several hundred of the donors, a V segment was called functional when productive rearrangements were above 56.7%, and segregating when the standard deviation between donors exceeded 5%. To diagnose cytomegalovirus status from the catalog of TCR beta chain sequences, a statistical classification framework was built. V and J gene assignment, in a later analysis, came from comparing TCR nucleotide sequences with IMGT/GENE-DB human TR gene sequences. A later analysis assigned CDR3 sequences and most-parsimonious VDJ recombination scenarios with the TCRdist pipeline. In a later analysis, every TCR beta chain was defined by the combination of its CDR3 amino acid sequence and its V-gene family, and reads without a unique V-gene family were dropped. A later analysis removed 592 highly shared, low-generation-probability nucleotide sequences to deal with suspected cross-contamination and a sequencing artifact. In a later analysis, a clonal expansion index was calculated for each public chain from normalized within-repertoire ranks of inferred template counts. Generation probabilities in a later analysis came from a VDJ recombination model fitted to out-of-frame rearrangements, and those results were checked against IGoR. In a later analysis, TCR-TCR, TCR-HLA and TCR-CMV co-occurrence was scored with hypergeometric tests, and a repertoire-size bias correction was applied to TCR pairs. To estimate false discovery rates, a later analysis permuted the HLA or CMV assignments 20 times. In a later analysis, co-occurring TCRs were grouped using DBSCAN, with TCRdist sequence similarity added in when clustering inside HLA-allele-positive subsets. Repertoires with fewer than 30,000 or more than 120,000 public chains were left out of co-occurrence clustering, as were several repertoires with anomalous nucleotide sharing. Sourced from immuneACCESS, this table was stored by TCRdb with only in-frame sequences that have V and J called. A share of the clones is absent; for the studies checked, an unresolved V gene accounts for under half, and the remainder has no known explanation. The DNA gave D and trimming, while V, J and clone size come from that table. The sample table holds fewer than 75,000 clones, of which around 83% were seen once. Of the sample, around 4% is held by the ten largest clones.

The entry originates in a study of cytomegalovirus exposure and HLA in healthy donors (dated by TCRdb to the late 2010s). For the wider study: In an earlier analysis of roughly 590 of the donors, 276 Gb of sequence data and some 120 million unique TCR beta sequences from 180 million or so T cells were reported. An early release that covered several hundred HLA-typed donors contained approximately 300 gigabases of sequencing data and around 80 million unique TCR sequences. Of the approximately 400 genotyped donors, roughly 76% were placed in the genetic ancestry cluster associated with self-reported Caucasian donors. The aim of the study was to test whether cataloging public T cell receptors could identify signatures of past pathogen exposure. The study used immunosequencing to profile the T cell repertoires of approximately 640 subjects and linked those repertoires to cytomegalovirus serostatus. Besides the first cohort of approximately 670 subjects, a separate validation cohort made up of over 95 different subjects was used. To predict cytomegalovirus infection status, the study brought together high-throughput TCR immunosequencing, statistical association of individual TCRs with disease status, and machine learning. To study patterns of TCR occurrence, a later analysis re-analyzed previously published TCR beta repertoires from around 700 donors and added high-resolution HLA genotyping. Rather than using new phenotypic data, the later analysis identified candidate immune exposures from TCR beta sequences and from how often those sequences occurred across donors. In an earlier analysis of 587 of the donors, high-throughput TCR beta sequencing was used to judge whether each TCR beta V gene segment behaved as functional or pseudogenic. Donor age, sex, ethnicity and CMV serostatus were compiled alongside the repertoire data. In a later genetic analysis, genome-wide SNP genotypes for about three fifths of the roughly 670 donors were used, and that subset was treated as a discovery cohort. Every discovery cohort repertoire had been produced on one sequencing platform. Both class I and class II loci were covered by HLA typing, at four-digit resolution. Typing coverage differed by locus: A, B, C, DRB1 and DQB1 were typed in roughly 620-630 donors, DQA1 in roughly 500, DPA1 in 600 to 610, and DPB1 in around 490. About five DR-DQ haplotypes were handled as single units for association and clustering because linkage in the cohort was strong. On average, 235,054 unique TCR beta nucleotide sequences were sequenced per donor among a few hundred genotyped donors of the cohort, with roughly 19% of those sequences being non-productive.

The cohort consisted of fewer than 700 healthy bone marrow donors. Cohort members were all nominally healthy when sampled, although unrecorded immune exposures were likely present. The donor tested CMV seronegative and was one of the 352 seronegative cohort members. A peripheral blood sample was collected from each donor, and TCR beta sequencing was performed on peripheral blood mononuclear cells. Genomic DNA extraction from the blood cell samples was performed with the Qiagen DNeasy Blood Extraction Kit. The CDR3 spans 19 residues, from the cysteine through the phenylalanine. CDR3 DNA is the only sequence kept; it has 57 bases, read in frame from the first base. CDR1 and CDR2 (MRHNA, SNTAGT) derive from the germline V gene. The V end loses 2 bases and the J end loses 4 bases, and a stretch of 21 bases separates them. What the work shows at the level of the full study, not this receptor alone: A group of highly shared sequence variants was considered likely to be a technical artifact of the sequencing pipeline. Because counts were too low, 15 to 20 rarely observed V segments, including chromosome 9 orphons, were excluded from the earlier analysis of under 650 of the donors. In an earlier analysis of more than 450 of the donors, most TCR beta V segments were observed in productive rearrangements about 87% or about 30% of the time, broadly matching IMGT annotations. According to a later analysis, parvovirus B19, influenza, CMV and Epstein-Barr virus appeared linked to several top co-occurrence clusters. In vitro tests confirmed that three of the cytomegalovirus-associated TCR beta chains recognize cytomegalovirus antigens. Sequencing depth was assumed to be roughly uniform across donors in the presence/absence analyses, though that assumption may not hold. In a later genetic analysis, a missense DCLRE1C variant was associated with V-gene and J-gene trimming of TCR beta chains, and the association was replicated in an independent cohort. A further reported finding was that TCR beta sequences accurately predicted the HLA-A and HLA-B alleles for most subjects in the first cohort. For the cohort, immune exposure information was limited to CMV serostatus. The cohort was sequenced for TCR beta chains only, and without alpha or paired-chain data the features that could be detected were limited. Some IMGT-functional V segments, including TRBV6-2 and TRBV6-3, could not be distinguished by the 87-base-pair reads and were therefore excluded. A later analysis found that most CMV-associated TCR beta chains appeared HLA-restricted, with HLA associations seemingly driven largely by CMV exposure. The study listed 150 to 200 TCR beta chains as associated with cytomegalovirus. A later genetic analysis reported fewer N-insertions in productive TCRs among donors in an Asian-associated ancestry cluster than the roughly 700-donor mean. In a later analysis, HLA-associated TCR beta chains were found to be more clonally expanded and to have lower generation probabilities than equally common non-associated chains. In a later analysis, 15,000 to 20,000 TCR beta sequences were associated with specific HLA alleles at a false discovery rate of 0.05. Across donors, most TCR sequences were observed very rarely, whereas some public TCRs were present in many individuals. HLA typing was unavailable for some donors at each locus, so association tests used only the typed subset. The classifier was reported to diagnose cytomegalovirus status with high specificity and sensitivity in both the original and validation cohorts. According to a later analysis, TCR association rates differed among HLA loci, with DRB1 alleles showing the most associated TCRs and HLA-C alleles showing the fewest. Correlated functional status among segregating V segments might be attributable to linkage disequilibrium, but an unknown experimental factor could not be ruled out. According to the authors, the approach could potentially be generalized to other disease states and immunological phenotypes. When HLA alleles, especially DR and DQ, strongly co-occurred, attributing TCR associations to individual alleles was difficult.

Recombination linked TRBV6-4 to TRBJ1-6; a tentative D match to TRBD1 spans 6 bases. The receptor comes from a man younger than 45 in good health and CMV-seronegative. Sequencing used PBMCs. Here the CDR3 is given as CASSDPIQGAGVYNSPLHF. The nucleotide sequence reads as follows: TGTGCCAGCAGTGACCCGATACAGGGAGCAGGGGTGTATAATTCACCCCTCCACTTT.